This T cell receptor (beta chain) was identified during a study of OX40 agonist ivuxolimab in advanced cancers. Study at large: The study gave patients intravenous ivuxolimab at 0.01 to 10 mg/kg every 2 weeks. Patients in dose escalation had liver, melanoma, kidney or head and neck cancers. Study-level results: Some nonresponders additionally presented with little normalized T-cell clonal expansion.

A remark on this clone: Its antigen is as yet unknown.

Sequenced by immunoSEQ multiplex PCR; TCRdb stores in-frame clones only, minus some. The sample carries 100,000 or so clones, about nine tenths recorded once. The germline CDR1 and CDR2 sequences are MNHNY and SVGAGI (reference sequence). The CDR3 length is 15 residues. V shed 5 bases, J shed 1 base, and the junction held 4 bases outside the gene matches. This clonotype originated in an adult with an advanced solid tumor such as melanoma, head and neck, liver or kidney cancer. The genes are TRBV6-6 and TRBJ2-3; 9 bases agree with TRBD2. The sequencing here drew on CD4+ or CD8+ T cells sorted from blood, taken in a trial of the OX40 agonist ivuxolimab. The CDR3 protein is CASSLVAGGTDTQYF. For the CDR3, the DNA is TGTGCCAGCAGTCTGGTAGCGGGAGGCACAGATACGCAGTATTTT.